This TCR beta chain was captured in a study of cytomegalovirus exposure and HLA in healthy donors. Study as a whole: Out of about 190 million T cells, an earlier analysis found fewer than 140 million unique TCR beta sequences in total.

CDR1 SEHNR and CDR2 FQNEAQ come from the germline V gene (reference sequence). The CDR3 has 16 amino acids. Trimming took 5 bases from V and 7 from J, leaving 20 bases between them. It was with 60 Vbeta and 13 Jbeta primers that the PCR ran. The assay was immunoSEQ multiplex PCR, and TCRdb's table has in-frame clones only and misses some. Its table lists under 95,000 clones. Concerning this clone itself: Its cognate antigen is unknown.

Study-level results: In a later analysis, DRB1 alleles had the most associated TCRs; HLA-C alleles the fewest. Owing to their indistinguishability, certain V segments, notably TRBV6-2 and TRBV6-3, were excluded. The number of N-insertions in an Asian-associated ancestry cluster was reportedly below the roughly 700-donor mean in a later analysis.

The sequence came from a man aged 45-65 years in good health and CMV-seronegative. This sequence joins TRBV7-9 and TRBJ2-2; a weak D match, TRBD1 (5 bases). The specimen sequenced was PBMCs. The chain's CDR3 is CASSDVGSRVIGELFF. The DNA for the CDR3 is TGTGCCAGCAGCGACGTGGGATCCAGGGTGATCGGGGAGCTGTTTTTT. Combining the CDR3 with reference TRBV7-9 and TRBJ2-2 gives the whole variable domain DTGVSQNPRHKITKRGQNVTFRCDPISEHNRLYWYRQTLGQGPEFLTYFQNEAQLEKSRLLSDRFSAERPKGSFSTLEIQRTEQGDSAMYLCASSDVGSRVIGELFFGEGSRLTVL.